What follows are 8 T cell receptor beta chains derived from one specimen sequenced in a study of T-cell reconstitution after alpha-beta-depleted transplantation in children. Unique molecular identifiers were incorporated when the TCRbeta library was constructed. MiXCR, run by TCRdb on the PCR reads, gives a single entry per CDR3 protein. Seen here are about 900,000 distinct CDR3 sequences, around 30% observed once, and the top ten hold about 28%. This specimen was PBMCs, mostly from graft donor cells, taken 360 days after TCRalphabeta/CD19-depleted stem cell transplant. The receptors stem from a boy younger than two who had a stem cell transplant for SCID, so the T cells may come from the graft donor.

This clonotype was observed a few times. This CDR3 is CATSDLPYAGGPDTQYF. Here the CDR3 DNA reads TGTGCCACCAGTGATTTGCCTTACGCGGGGGGGCCAGATACGCAGTATTTT. The gene calls are TRBV24-1 and TRBJ2-3, with 9 positions matching TRBD2. Germline values: CDR1 KGHDR, CDR2 SFDVKD. J gave up 4 bases and V 0 bases, and 7 bases lay outside the gene matches. The CDR3 spans 17 residues.

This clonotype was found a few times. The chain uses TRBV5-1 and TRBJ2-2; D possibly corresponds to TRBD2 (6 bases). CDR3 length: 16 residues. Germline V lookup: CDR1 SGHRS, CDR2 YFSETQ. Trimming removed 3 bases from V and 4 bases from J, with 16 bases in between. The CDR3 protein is CASSSRGDIGTGELFF. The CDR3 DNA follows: TGCGCCAGCAGCTCGCGGGGTGATATTGGCACCGGGGAGCTGTTTTTT.

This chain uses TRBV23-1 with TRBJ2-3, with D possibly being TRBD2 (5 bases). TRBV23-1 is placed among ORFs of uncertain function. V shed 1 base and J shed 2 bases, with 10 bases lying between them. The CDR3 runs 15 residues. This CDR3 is CASSQYKEDTDTQYF. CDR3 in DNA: TGCGCCAGCAGTCAATACAAGGAGGACACAGATACGCAGTATTTT.

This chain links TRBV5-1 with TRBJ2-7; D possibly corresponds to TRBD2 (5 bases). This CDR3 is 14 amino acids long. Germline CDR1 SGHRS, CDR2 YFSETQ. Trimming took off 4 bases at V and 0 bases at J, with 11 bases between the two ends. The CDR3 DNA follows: TGCGCCAGCAGCCTCGGGGTTAACTCCTACGAGCAGTACTTC. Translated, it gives CASSLGVNSYEQYF.

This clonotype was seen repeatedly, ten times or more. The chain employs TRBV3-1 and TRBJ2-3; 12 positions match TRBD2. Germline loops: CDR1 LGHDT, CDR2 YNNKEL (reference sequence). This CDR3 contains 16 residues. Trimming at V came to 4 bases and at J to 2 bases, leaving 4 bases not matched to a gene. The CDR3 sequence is CASSLRTSGATDTQYF. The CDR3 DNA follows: TGTGCCAGCAGCCTCCGGACTAGCGGGGCCACAGATACGCAGTATTTT.

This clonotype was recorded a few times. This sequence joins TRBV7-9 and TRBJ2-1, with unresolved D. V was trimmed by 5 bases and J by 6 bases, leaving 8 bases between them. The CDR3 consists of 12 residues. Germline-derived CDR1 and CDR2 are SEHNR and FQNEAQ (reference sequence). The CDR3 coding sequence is TGTGCCAGCAGCCCGTGGGTCAATGAGCAGTTCTTC. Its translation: CASSPWVNEQFF.

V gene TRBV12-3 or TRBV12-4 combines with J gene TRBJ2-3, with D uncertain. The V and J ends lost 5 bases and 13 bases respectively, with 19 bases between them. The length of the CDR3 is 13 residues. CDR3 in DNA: TGTGCCAGCAGTGTCAAGTCGCGAGGCGTTGAGTATTTT. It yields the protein CASSVKSRGVEYF.

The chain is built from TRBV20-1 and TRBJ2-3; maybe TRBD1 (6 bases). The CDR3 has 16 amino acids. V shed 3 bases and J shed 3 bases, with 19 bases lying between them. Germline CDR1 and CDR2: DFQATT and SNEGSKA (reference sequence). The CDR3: CSASIRTGKGTDTQYF. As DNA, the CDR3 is TGCAGTGCTAGCATTAGAACAGGGAAGGGGACAGATACGCAGTATTTT.